Below, 23 T cell receptor beta chains from the same sample are listed, as sequenced in a study of regulatory T cells in long-lasting Graves disease. Arm-PCR of CDR3 regions and iRepertoire HTBI primers were the basis on which TCR beta libraries were built. TCRdb processed the multiplex PCR reads anew with MiXCR; each CDR3 protein has one entry. Among 400,000 to 500,000 distinct CDR3 sequences listed, roughly 15% were seen once. Time point in this sample: newly diagnosed GD, antithyroid drugs for less than 3 months. RNA from PBMCs was the source of the TCR library. The same data also contributed to another study, on T cells in Graves' hyperthyroidism and ophthalmopathy.

The material sequenced was peripheral blood mononuclear cells (PBMCs), taken at new diagnosis, from a patient treated with antithyroid drugs. The receptors derive from a woman under 30 with Graves disease.

This clonotype was recorded a few times. CDR3 sequence reads: CASSLLLTGDQPQHF. The DNA for the CDR3 is TGTGCCAGTAGTCTGCTACTAACAGGGGATCAGCCCCAGCATTTT. V and J are TRBV19 and TRBJ1-5; 7 bases agree with TRBD1. CDR1 LNHDA and CDR2 SQIVND come from the germline V gene (reference sequence). V lost 5 bases, J lost 5 bases, and 9 bases stayed unmatched. This CDR3 comprises 15 residues.

A word on this clonotype: Given a much more abundant clone one base away, this may be a read error. The chain is built from TRBV27 and TRBJ2-1, with D possibly TRBD2 on 5 matching bases. The V end was cut by 1 base, the J end by 10 bases, with 20 bases between. The CDR3 spans 16 residues. CDR1 MNHEY and CDR2 SMNVEV come from the germline V gene (reference sequence). The CDR3, as DNA: TGTGCCAGCAGTTTATGGCCCCCCGGGATCACCTACGAGCAGTTCTTC. This encodes CASSLWPPGITYEQFF.

Only a few counts were recorded for this clonotype. The chain uses TRBV7-9 and TRBJ2-7, with D maybe TRBD2 (5 bases). V was trimmed by 4 bases and J by 6 bases, leaving 19 bases between them. Germline values: CDR1 SEHNR, CDR2 FQNEAQ (reference sequence). The CDR3 is made up of 15 amino acids. CDR3 amino acids: CASSSLSGLASEQYF. The CDR3 coding sequence is TGTGCCAGCAGCTCCCTATCCGGGCTAGCTTCCGAGCAGTACTTC. The variable domain in full, completed from reference TRBV7-9 and TRBJ2-7, reads DTGVSQNPRHKITKRGQNVTFRCDPISEHNRLYWYRQTLGQGPEFLTYFQNEAQLEKSRLLSDRFSAERPKGSFSTLEIQRTEQGDSAMYLCASSSLSGLASEQYFGPGTRLTVT.

This clonotype was seen only a few times. V gene TRBV27 combines with J gene TRBJ2-1; 15 nucleotides match TRBD2. The V and J ends lost 3 bases and 8 bases, in that order; junction bases with no gene match: 8. The CDR3 runs to 17 residues. CDR1 and CDR2 (germline): MNHEY, SMNVEV (reference sequence). CDR3 region: CASSFLGLAGGLDEQFF. In DNA, the CDR3 is TGTGCCAGCAGTTTTCTCGGACTAGCGGGAGGGCTAGATGAGCAGTTCTTC.

The V gene is TRBV2, the J gene TRBJ2-2, with 7 bases fitting TRBD2. Germline CDR1 reads SNHLY; CDR2 reads FYNNEI. V shed 1 base and J 0 bases; nucleotides not matched to a gene: 2. This CDR3 has 16 residues. CDR3 coding DNA: TGTGCCAGCAGTGAAGGGGGACTAACGAACACCGGGGAGCTGTTTTTT. Translated: CASSEGGLTNTGELFF.

This clonotype was recorded many times. V and J are TRBV20-1 and TRBJ2-1; TRBD2 matches 7 bases. Germline V gives CDR1 DFQATT, CDR2 SNEGSKA (reference sequence). CDR3 length: 14 residues. V lost 2 bases, J lost 8 bases, and 9 bases stayed unmatched. CDR3 loop: CSARWGRAPYEQFF. CDR3 nucleotide sequence: TGCAGTGCTAGATGGGGGAGGGCCCCATATGAGCAGTTCTTC.

The rearrangement uses TRBV24-1 and TRBJ2-2; tentative D call: TRBD1 (5 bases). Germline CDR1 reads KGHDR; CDR2 reads SFDVKD. The CDR3 loop spans 16 amino acids. Trimming took off 5 bases at V and 2 bases at J, with 14 bases between the two ends. The CDR3 region has the DNA TGTGCCACCAGTGGGGGCCATAGGGTAAACACCGGGGAGCTGTTTTTT. It is translated as CATSGGHRVNTGELFF.

This clonotype showed up many times. The CDR3 bases are TGTGCCAGCAGACAACGACTAGAAACAGATACGCAGTATTTT. Amino acids: CASRQRLETDTQYF. The rearrangement uses TRBV11-2 and TRBJ2-3, with a weak D call TRBD2 (6 bases). The CDR3 is 14 amino acids. CDR1 and CDR2 from the germline V gene are SGHAT and FQNNGV. Deletions cut 6 bases from V and 3 bases from J, with 13 bases between.

The table lists this clonotype with many counts. This chain joins TRBV7-2 and TRBJ2-4, with D unclear. The germline gives CDR1 SGHTA, CDR2 FQGNSA. Trimming took off 5 bases at V and 1 base at J, with 9 bases between the two ends. This CDR3 comprises 14 residues. CDR3: CASSRQEAKNIQYF. CDR3 DNA sequence: TGTGCCAGCAGCCGCCAGGAGGCCAAAAACATTCAGTACTTC.

Details on this clonotype: A much larger clone sits a single nucleotide away, making a read error possible. The CDR3 here is CASSQQGQPQHF. Written as DNA, the CDR3 is TGTGCCAGCAGCCAACAGGGCCAGCCCCAGCATTTT. The gene calls are TRBV3-1 and TRBJ1-5; D may be TRBD1 (5 bases). Germline V gene lookup returns CDR1 LGHDT and CDR2 YNNKEL (reference sequence). The CDR3 extends over 12 amino acids. Trimming removed 2 bases at V and 7 bases at J, with 6 bases between.

A note on this clonotype: A much larger clone lies a single base off, so this may be a read error. The chain uses TRBV14 and TRBJ2-7, with a weak D call TRBD1 (6 bases). V was shortened by 2 bases and J by 2 bases, with 7 bases between the two germline ends. The germline V gene has CDR1 SGHDN and CDR2 FVKESK. This CDR3 spans 13 amino acids. The CDR3 sequence: CASSQYRAYEQYF. The CDR3 DNA reads TGTGCCAGCAGCCAATACAGGGCCTACGAGCAGTACTTC.

This clonotype was observed many times. The V gene is TRBV7-9, the J gene TRBJ2-7; the match to TRBD1 covers 10 bases. The CDR3 has 15 residues. V lost 1 base and J lost 2; bases outside the gene matches: 2. The germline CDR1 and CDR2 sequences are SEHNR and FQNEAQ (reference sequence). In DNA, the CDR3 is TGTGCCAGCAGCTTAGAAGGACAGGGGGCCTACGAGCAGTACTTC. Protein sequence: CASSLEGQGAYEQYF.

This clonotype was seen more than once but under ten times. The chain uses TRBV27 and TRBJ1-6; D is unresolved. CDR3 length: 15 residues. Trimming shortened V by 6 bases and J by 0 bases, and 9 bases separated the two germline ends. The germline gives CDR1 MNHEY, CDR2 SMNVEV (reference sequence). Here the CDR3 DNA reads TGTGCCAGCAGGACTCCCAGCTCCTATAATTCACCCCTCCACTTT. It specifies CASRTPSSYNSPLHF.

This clonotype was seen only a few times. The chain links TRBV10-3 to TRBJ1-3, with TRBD1 matching over 8 bases. CDR1 and CDR2 (germline): ENHRY, SYGVKD. V lost 7 bases to trimming and J lost 4 bases; unmatched junction nucleotides: 6. The CDR3 is made up of 14 amino acids. CDR3 loop: CAITSTGAGNTIYF. CDR3 nucleotide sequence: TGTGCCATCACCTCGACAGGGGCAGGAAACACCATATATTTT.

Ten or more counts support this clonotype. The chain has TRBV28 and TRBJ2-3; 8 bases map to TRBD2. This CDR3 is built from 18 residues. After removal of 3 bases from V and 0 bases from J, the junction contained 11 bases not matched to a gene. From germline, CDR1 is MDHEN and CDR2 SYDVKM. CDR3 loop: CASSFPSGRKVSTDTQYF. In DNA form, the CDR3 reads TGTGCCAGCAGTTTTCCTAGCGGGCGCAAAGTAAGCACAGATACGCAGTATTTT.

CDR3 sequence: CASSPGTGTGQTQYF. For the CDR3, the DNA is TGTGCCAGTAGTCCCGGGACAGGGACTGGACAGACCCAGTACTTC. The chain combines TRBV7-8 with TRBJ2-5; 9 bases match TRBD1. This CDR3 is 15 amino acids long. Germline CDR1 and CDR2: SGHVS and FQNEAQ. Trimming removed 9 bases from V and 6 bases from J; junction bases left unmatched: 14.

The gene calls are TRBV5-1 and TRBJ2-7, with D perhaps given as TRBD1 or TRBD2 (5 bases each). Germline lookup yields CDR1 SGHRS and CDR2 YFSETQ. Deletions cut 0 bases from V and 4 bases from J, with 11 bases between. The CDR3 covers 14 residues. The CDR3 is CASSLARGTYEQYF. The CDR3 DNA is TGCGCCAGCAGCTTGGCCCGGGGCACTTACGAGCAGTACTTC.

This clonotype was recorded at least ten times. The chain links TRBV12-3 or TRBV12-4 to TRBJ2-3; D is uncertain. V was cut by 2 bases and J by 5 bases, with 5 bases left in between. The CDR3 covers 12 residues. CDR3: CASSLIGDTQYF. CDR3 sequence (DNA): TGTGCCAGCAGTTTAATAGGAGATACGCAGTATTTT.

This clonotype has a count of ten or more. The V call is TRBV7-8, the J call TRBJ2-3, with TRBD2 as a possible D gene (6 bases). V lost 7 bases and J lost 6, with 32 bases in between. The CDR3 has 19 amino acids. CDR1 and CDR2 (germline): SGHVS, FQNEAQ. DNA for the CDR3: TGTGCCAGCATCGAAAATGGTTGGGCGGGGACCTTAAGGACGGATACGCAGTATTTT. The encoded protein is CASIENGWAGTLRTDTQYF.

This clonotype was recorded many times. The chain uses TRBV28 and TRBJ1-2, with a possible D match to TRBD1 (6 bases). This CDR3 has 14 amino acids. CDR1 MDHEN and CDR2 SYDVKM come from the germline V gene. Deletions cut 6 bases from V and 4 bases from J, with 15 bases between. The CDR3 loop is CASRPTGSVYGYTF. In DNA form, the CDR3 reads TGTGCCAGCAGACCCACAGGGTCAGTCTATGGCTACACCTTC.

This clonotype has only a few counts. A much more abundant neighbour one base away suggests this may be a read error. The DNA for the CDR3 is TGTGCCAGCAGTCCTCTAGCGGACGTATCCTACAATGAGCGGTTCTTC. This translates into CASSPLADVSYNERFF. V is TRBV27 and J is TRBJ2-1; TRBD2 matches at 7 bases. The V gene's germline CDR1 is MNHEY and CDR2 SMNVEV (reference sequence). This CDR3 is 16 amino acids long.

This clonotype was recorded a few times. The rearrangement links TRBV2 to TRBJ2-4; TRBD1 aligns across 9 bases. Per germline, CDR1 SNHLY and CDR2 FYNNEI. Losses at the gene ends were 4 bases for V and 14 bases for J; bases not matched to a gene: 12. The CDR3 covers 14 residues. The CDR3 DNA reads as TGTGCCAGCAGTGCCCTCGCCGGGACAGGGCTGGAGTACTTC. Translating it yields CASSALAGTGLEYF.

This clonotype was recorded a few times. The gene calls are TRBV5-5 and TRBJ2-3; weak D call: TRBD2 (6 bases). CDR1 and CDR2 from the germline V gene are SGHKS and YYEKEE (reference sequence). V lost 1 base and J lost 7, with 22 bases in between. This CDR3 region has 17 residues. CDR3 bases: TGTGCCAGCAGCTTGAGGGTCGCAACGGGAGAGTTTTATACGCAGTATTTT. This sequence encodes CASSLRVATGEFYTQYF.